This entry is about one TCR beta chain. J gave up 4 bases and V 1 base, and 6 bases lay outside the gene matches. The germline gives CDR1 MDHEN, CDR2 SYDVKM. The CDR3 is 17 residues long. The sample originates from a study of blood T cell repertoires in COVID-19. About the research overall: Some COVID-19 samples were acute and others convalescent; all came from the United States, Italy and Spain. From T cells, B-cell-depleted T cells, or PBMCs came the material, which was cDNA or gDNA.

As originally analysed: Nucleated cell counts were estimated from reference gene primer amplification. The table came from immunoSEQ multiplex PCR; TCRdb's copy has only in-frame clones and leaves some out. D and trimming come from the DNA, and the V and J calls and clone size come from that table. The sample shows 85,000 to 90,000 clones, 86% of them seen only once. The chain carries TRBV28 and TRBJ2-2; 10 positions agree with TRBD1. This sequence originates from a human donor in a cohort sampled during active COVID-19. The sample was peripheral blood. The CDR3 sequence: CASSLYRTGGGTGELFF. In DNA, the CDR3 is TGTGCCAGCAGTTTATACCGGACAGGGGGAGGCACCGGGGAGCTGTTTTTT.